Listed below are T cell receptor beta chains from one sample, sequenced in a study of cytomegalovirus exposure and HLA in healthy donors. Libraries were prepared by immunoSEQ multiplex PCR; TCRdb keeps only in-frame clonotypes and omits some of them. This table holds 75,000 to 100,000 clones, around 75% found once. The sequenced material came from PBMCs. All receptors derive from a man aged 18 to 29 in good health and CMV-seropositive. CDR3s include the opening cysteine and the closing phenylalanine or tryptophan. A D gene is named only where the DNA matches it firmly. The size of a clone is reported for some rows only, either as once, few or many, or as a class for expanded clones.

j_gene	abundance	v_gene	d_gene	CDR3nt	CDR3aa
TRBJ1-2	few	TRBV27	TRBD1	TGTGCCAGTCGCCGGGACAGGAGCCCCCTCTATGGCTACACCTTC	CASRRDRSPLYGYTF
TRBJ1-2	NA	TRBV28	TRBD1	TGTGCCAGCAGCACCGGACAGGCGCCAGCTAACTATGGCTACACCTTC	CASSTGQAPANYGYTF
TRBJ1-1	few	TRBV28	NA	TGTGCCAGCAGTTCCCCTTCCGGGGGGGTTAACACTGAAGCTTTCTTT	CASSSPSGGVNTEAFF
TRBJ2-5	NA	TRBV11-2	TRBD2	TGTGCCAGCAGCTACCTTCTAGCGGGGGGATCAGAGACCCAGTACTTC	CASSYLLAGGSETQYF
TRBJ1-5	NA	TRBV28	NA	TGTGCCAGCAGTCCCGGAGCGAGACAGGGCAATCAGCCCCAGCATTTT	CASSPGARQGNQPQHF
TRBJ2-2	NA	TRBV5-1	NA	TGCGCCAGCAGCTTGGCCGCGACCGGGGAGCTGTTTTTT	CASSLAATGELFF
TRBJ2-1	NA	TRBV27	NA	TGTGCCAGCAGTTTATTTGGGGCCAATGAGCAGTTCTTC	CASSLFGANEQFF
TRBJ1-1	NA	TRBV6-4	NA	TGTGCCAGCTCGCCGAGCCTCGGGGGTGATCACACTGAAGCTTTCTTT	CASSPSLGGDHTEAFF
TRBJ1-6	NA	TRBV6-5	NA	TGTGCCAGCAGTTACTCGTTCCAGAATAATTCACCCCTCCACTTT	CASSYSFQNNSPLHF
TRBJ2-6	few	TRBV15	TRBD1	TGTGCCACCAGCCCGTCAGGGGGCTCTGGGGCCAACGTCCTGACTTTC	CATSPSGGSGANVLTF
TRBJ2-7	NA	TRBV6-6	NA	TGTGCCAGCAGTTACTCAAGGAGCGAGCAGTACTTC	CASSYSRSEQYF
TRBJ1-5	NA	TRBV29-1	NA	TGCAGCGCTCAGTCGCCCAATCAGCCCCAGCATTTT	CSAQSPNQPQHF
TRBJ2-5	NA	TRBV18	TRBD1	TGTGCCAGCTCACCACGGTCAGGGGGCAGCGAGACCCAGTACTTC	CASSPRSGGSETQYF
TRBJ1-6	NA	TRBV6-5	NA	TGTGCCAGCAGTTGGCATACTAATTCACCCCTCCACTTT	CASSWHTNSPLHF
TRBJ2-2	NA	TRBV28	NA	TGTGCCAGCAGCCACACAGGGGGGGGCGGGGAGCTGTTTTTT	CASSHTGGGGELFF
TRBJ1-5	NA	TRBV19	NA	TGTGCCAGTAGTCCGACAAGCCAGCCCCAGCATTTT	CASSPTSQPQHF
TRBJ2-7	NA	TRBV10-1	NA	TGCGCCAGCAGTGAGTTTTTGGCGGACGGGACCTACGAGCAGTACTTC	CASSEFLADGTYEQYF
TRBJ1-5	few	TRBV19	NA	TGTGCCAAGGACAATAGCAATCAGCCCCAGCATTTT	CAKDNSNQPQHF
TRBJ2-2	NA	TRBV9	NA	TGTGCCAGCAGCCCGATTCGGAGGCACACCGGGGAGCTGTTTTTT	CASSPIRRHTGELFF
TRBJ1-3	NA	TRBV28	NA	TGTGCCAGCAGTTTAGGACAGTCAGGAAACACCATATATTTT	CASSLGQSGNTIYF
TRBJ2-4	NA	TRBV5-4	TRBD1	TGTGCCAGCAGCTTTTACCGGGACAGGGTAGTCTTC	CASSFYRDRVVF
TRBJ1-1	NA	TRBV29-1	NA	TGCAGCGTTCTTGGCGGTAACACTGAAGCTTTCTTT	CSVLGGNTEAFF
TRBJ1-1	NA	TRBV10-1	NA	TGCGCCAGCAGTGAGACAAATTTTAACACTGAAGCTTTCTTT	CASSETNFNTEAFF
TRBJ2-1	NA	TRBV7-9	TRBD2	TGTGCCAGCAGCCGGACTAGCGGGGGGGCCGGTGGATCCTACAATGAGCAGTTCTTC	CASSRTSGGAGGSYNEQFF
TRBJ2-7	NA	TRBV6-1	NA	TGTGCCAGCAGTGAACGCCCCCTACAGTCTGAGTACTTC	CASSERPLQSEYF
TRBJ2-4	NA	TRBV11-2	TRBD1	TGTGCCAGCCGGGCCGGGACAGGCAGCTTTCAGTACTTC	CASRAGTGSFQYF
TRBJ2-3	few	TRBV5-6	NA	TGTGCCAGCAGCTTGAGAGGCACGCAGTATTTT	CASSLRGTQYF
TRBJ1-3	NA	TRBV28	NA	TGTGCCAGCAGTTTTAGAATACCCTTAAGTCACTCTGGAAACACCATATATTTT	CASSFRIPLSHSGNTIYF
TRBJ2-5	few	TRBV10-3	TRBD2	TGTGCCATCAGACCACTAGCGGGGGGAGAGACCCAGTACTTC	CAIRPLAGGETQYF
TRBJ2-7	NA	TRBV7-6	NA	TGTGCCAGCAGCTTGGGCGCCGAGCAGTACTTC	CASSLGAEQYF
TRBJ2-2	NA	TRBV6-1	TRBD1	TGTGCCAGCACCTCCGGGACAGCGAACACCGGGGAGCTGTTTTTT	CASTSGTANTGELFF
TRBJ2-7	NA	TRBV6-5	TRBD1	TGTGCCAGCAGTTACTCGGGGACAGGGAGCTCCTACGAGCAGTACTTC	CASSYSGTGSSYEQYF
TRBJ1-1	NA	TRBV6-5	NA	TGTGCCAGCTTTCGGGGTAGGAACACTGAAGCTTTCTTT	CASFRGRNTEAFF
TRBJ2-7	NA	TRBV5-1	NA	TGCGCCAGCAGCTTGGAGGCAGGGCTCTACGAGCAGTACTTC	CASSLEAGLYEQYF
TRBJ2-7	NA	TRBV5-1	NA	TGCGCCAGCAGCTTGGGCCAGGTCGGCGAGCAGTACTTC	CASSLGQVGEQYF